This paragraph reports one TCR beta chain. Its recognized antigen is unknown. One base away there is no much larger clone; base qualities are not given. Peripheral blood CD8+ and CD4+ T cells from healthy donors, Susac syndrome patients and multiple sclerosis patients were profiled using high-throughput TCR beta sequencing. Multiple sclerosis controls were treatment-naive patients with stable or active relapsing-remitting disease fulfilling revised McDonald criteria. Bulk CD8+ and CD4+ T cells were purified by magnetic negative isolation, while CD8+ TEMRA cells were enriched using FACS. Blood was drawn into EDTA tubes, processed within 24 hours, and PBMCs were isolated by density gradient centrifugation. PBMCs destined for TCR sequencing were cryopreserved in liquid nitrogen and later thawed in a 37 °C water bath. Purity of sorted or isolated CD4+, CD8+ and CD8+ TEMRA cells was at least 90%. The record originates from a study of CD8 T cells in Susac syndrome (dated by TCRdb to the late 2010s). Looking at the study overall: The study used repertoire sequencing to test whether antigen drove CD8+ T cell activation and differentiation in Susac syndrome.

Relative to germline, V is 8 bases shorter and J is 3 bases shorter, with 8 bases between their ends. The CDR1 and CDR2 encoded by the germline V gene are SQVTM and ANQGSEA. The CDR3 numbers 11 residues from cysteine through phenylalanine. The sequence is cut down to CDR3 DNA, 33 bases in frame from base 1. Points the paper makes about the study in general: The study acknowledged that relatively few individuals were included in the TCR sequencing and HLA analysis.

RNA was extracted with the RNeasy kit and 0.5 to 1 ug was reverse transcribed using random hexamers. The immunoSEQ multiplex PCR assay, which covers 54 Vbeta and 13 Jbeta segments, was used to amplify TCR beta CDR3 regions. PCR amplification bias was corrected using a synthetic template baseline for primer optimization and computational correction. The authors processed their data as follows. Only productive sequences were kept, with reads annotated to V, D and J genes according to IMGT and analyzed in immunoSEQ Analyzer. Clonality was calculated as one minus the Shannon entropy normalized by log2 of the number of productive unique sequences. Public and private clones were assessed among the 100 most prevalent clones of each patient and control. Clones were defined as Susac-specific when absent from the healthy and MS cohorts, from 1,000 to 1,100 published viral clones and from other ImmuneACCESS disease sequences. TCRdb reprocessing: public reads trimmed at Q25 with fastp, clones called with MiXCR, in-frame beta chains kept. Here each entry gathers all rows of one CDR3 protein and keeps the most common genes and DNA. The V and J calls follow TCRdb's processing rather than the paper's. The table for this sample lists some 120,000 distinct CDR3 sequences; roughly 94% of them were counted only once. The ten top clones hold 0.1% to 0.15% of the sample.

The clonotype was recovered from a human donor with multiple sclerosis. The specimen sequenced was CD4+ T cells from PBMCs. The receptor chain draws on TRBV29-1 and TRBJ2-1, with the D gene uncertain. For the CDR3, the sequence is CSPHVYNEQFF. The DNA sequence is as follows: TGCAGCCCCCATGTCTACAATGAGCAGTTCTTC.